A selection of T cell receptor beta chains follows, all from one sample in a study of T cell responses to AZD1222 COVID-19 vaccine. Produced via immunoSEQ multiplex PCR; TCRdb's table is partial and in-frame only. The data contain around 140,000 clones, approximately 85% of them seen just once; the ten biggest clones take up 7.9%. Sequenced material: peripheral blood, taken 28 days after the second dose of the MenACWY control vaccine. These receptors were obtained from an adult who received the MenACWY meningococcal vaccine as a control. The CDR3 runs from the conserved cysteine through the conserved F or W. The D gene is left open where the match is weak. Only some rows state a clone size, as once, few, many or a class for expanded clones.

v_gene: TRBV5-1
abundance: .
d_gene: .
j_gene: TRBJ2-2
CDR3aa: CASSLGTVWTGELFF
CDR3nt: TGCGCCAGCAGCTTGGGGACAGTTTGGACCGGGGAGCTGTTTTTT

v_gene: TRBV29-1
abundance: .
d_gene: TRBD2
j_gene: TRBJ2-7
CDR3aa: CSVKWGTGLAGSLEQYF
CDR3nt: TGCAGCGTCAAGTGGGGTACTGGGTTAGCGGGATCGTTGGAGCAGTACTTC

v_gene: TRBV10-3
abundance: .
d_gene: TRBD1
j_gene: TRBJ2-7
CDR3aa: CAISGDRATGYEQYF
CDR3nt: TGTGCCATCAGTGGGGACAGGGCCACCGGCTACGAGCAGTACTTC

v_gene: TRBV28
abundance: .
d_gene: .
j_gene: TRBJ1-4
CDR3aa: CASSRRAVEEKLFF
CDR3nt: TGTGCCAGCAGTCGAAGGGCGGTAGAGGAAAAACTGTTTTTT

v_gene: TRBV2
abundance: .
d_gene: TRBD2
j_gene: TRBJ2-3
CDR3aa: CASSESASGARPSTDTQYF
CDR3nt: TGTGCCAGCAGTGAATCGGCTAGCGGGGCCCGTCCTAGCACAGATACGCAGTATTTT

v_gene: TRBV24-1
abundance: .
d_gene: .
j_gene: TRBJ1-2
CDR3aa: CATSDSRRGNYGYTF
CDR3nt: TGTGCCACCAGTGATTCCAGAAGGGGTAACTATGGCTACACCTTC

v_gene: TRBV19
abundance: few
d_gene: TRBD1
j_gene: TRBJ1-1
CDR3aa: CASSRPTGPSEAFF
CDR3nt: TGTGCCAGTAGTAGACCGACAGGGCCTTCTGAAGCTTTCTTT

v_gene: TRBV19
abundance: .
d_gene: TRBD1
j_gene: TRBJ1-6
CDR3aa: CASSFLQGAYNSPLHF
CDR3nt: TGTGCCAGTAGTTTCCTCCAGGGGGCTTATAATTCACCCCTCCACTTT

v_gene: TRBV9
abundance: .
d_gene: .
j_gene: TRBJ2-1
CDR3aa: CASSVALNNEQFF
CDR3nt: TGTGCCAGCAGCGTAGCTCTGAACAATGAGCAGTTCTTC

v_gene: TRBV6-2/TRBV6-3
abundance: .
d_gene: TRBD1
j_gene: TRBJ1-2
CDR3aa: CASSYWDRVTYGYTF
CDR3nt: TGTGCCAGCAGTTACTGGGACAGGGTAACCTATGGCTACACCTTC

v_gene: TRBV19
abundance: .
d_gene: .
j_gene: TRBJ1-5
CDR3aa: CASRGRGENQQPQHF
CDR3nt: TGTGCCAGTAGGGGCCGGGGGGAAAATCAGCAGCCCCAGCATTTT

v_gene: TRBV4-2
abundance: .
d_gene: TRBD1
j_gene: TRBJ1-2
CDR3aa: CASSQENTGALGGYTF
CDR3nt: TGTGCCAGCAGCCAAGAGAACACAGGGGCCCTTGGTGGCTACACCTTC

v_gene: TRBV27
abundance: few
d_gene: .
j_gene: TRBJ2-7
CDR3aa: CASSLVVSGEQYF
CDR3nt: TGTGCCAGCAGTTTAGTAGTTTCGGGCGAGCAGTACTTC

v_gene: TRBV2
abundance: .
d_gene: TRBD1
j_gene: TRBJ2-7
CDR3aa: CASRDPAGQGPYEQYF
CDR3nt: TGTGCCAGCAGGGACCCGGCGGGACAGGGCCCCTACGAGCAGTACTTC

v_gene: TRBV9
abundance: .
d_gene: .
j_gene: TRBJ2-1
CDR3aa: CASSVGVVDEQFF
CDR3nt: TGTGCCAGCAGCGTAGGAGTAGTCGATGAGCAGTTCTTC

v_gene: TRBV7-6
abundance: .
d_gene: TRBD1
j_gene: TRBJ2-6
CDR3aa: CASSLTLTGWGQGANVLTF
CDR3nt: TGTGCCAGCAGCTTAACCCTGACAGGGTGGGGGCAAGGGGCCAACGTCCTGACTTTC

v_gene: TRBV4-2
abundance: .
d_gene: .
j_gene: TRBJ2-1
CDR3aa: CASSHRSNQFF
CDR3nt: TGTGCCAGCAGCCACCGATCTAATCAGTTCTTC

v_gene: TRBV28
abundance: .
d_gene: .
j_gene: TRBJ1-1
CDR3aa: CASSFRGTEAFF
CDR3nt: TGTGCCAGCAGTTTCAGGGGAACTGAAGCTTTCTTT

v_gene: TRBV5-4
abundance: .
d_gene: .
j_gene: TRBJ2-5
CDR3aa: CASSLELPTETQYF
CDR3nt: TGTGCCAGCAGCTTGGAATTACCTACGGAGACCCAGTACTTC

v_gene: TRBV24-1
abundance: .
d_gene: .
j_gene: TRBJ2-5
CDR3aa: CATSVSPGTQYF
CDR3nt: TGTGCCACCAGTGTCAGCCCGGGGACCCAGTACTTC

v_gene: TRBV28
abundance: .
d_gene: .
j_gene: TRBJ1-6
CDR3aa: CASSFRAGKNSPLHF
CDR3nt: TGTGCCAGCAGTTTTAGGGCAGGGAAGAATTCACCCCTCCACTTT

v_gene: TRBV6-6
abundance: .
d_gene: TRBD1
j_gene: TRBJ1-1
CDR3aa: CASSWEGTGNTEAFF
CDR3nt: TGTGCCAGCAGTTGGGAAGGGACAGGGAACACTGAAGCTTTCTTT

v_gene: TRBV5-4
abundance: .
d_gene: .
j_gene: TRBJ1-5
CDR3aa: CASSLERSGAQHF
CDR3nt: TGTGCCAGCAGCTTGGAGCGAAGCGGTGCCCAGCATTTT

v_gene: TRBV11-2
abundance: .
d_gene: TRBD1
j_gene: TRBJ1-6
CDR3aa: CASSQDRVNSPLHF
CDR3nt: TGTGCCAGCAGCCAAGACAGGGTTAATTCACCCCTCCACTTT

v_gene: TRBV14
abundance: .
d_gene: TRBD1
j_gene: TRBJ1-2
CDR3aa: CASSKGQTNYGYTF
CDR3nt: TGTGCCAGCAGCAAGGGACAGACTAACTATGGCTACACCTTC

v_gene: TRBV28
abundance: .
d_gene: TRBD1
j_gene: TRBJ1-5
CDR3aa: CASSETGGSQPQHF
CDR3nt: TGTGCCAGCAGCGAGACAGGGGGCAGTCAGCCCCAGCATTTT

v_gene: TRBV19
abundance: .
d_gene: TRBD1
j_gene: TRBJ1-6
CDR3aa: CASSISRDRVSPLHF
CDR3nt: TGTGCCAGTAGTATATCCCGGGACAGGGTATCACCCCTCCACTTT

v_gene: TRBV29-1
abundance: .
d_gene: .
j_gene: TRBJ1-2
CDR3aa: CSVERDWGGYTF
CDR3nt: TGCAGCGTTGAAAGGGACTGGGGAGGCTACACCTTC

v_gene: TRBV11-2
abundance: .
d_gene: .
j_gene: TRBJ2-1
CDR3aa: CASSLDQGTANEQFF
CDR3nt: TGTGCCAGCAGCTTAGATCAGGGGACGGCCAATGAGCAGTTCTTC